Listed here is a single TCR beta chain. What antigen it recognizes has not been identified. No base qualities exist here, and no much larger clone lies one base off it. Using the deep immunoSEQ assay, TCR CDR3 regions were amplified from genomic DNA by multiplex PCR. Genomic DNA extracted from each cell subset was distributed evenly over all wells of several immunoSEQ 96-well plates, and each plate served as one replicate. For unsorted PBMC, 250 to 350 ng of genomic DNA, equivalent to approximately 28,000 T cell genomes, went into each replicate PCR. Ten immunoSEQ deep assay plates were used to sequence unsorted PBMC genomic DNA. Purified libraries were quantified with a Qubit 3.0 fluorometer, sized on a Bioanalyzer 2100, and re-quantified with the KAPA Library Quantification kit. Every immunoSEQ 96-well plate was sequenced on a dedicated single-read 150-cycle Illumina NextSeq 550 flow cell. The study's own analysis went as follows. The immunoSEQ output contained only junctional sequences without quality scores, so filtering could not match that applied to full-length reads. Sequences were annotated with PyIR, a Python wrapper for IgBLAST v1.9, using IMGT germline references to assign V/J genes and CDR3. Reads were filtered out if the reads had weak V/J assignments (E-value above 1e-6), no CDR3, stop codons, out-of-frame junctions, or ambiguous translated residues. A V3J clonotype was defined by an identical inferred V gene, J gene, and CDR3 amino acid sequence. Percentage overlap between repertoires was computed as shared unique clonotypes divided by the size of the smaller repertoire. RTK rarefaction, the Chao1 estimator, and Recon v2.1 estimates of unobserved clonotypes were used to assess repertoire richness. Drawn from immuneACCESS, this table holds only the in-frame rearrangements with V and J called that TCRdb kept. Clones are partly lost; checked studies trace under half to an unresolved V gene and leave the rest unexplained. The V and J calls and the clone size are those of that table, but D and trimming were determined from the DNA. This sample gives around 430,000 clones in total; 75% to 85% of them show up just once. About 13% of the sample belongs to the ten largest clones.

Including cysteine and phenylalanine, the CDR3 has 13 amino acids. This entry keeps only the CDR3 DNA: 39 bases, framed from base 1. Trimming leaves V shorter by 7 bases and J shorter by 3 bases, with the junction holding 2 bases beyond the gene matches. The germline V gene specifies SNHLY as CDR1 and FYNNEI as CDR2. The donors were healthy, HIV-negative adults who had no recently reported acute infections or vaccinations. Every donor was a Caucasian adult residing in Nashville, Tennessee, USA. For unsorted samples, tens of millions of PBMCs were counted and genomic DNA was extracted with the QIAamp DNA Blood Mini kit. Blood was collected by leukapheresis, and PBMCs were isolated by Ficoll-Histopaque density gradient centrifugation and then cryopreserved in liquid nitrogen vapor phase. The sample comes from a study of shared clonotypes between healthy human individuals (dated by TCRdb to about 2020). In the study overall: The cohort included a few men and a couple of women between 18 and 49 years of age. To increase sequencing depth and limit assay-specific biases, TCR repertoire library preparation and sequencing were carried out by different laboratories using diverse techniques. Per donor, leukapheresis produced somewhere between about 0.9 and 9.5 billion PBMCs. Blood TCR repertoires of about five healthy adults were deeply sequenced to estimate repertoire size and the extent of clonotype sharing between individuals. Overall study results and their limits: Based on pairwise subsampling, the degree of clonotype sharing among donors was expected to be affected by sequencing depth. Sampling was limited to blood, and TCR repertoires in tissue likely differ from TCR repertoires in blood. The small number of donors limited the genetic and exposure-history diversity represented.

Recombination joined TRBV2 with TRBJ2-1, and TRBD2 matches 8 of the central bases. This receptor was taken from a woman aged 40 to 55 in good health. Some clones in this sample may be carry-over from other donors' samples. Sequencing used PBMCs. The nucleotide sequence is TGTGCCAGCATTCGGGAGGGCTACAATGAGCAGTTCTTC. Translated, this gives CASIREGYNEQFF.